These 14 T cell receptor beta chains were sequenced from one sample in a study of T cells in Graves' hyperthyroidism and ophthalmopathy. TCR beta CDR3 regions were amplified from RNA. An initial round of RT-PCR targeting the TCR CDR3 relied on the HTBI primer set. TCRdb re-called the multiplex PCR reads through MiXCR, storing one row per CDR3 protein. Of about 640,000 distinct CDR3 sequences in the sample, under 25% are singletons; the top ten hold 30% to 40%. Sequenced material: blood. The receptors derive from a man aged 30 to 39 with Graves' ophthalmopathy.

Notes on this clonotype: This may arise from a read error, as a much more abundant clone is one base away. The V and J genes are TRBV12-3 or TRBV12-4 and TRBJ1-1, with 7 nucleotides matching TRBD1. J was trimmed by 3 bases and V by 5 bases; bases with no gene match: 3. CDR3 length: 13 amino acids. The CDR3 loop reads CASSTDRDTEAFF. The CDR3 region has the DNA TGTGCCAGCAGTACCGACAGGGACACTGAAGCTTTCTTT.

This clonotype occurred many times. The chain uses TRBV7-8 and TRBJ2-1, with 8 nucleotides matching TRBD1. V shed 5 bases and J 3 bases; nucleotides not matched to a gene: 9. Germline CDR1 and CDR2: SGHVS and FQNEAQ. The CDR3 loop spans 16 amino acids. The CDR3 spells CASSSGQGLGYNEQFF. The DNA of the CDR3 is TGTGCCAGCAGCAGCGGACAGGGTCTCGGCTACAATGAGCAGTTCTTC.

The chain combines TRBV7-2 with TRBJ2-7; tentatively, D is TRBD2 (6 bases). Germline CDR1 is SGHTA and CDR2 is FQGNSA. V shed 5 bases and J shed 5 bases, with 16 bases lying between them. This CDR3 has 14 residues. The DNA of the CDR3 is TGTGCCAGCAGCCCGGTGAGCGGGCGGCACGAGCAGTACTTC. It is translated as CASSPVSGRHEQYF.

This clonotype was seen at least ten times. This chain links TRBV12-3 or TRBV12-4 with TRBJ2-7; D not certain. Deletions cut 6 bases from V and 4 bases from J, with 10 bases between. The CDR3 has 12 residues. The DNA for the CDR3 is TGTGCCAGCAGCCCGGAGTCTTACGAGCAGTACTTC. It yields the protein CASSPESYEQYF.

Ten or more counts support this clonotype. The V gene is TRBV10-3, the J gene TRBJ1-1; D gene uncertain. Germline loops: CDR1 ENHRY, CDR2 SYGVKD. Trimming stripped 8 bases from V and 4 bases from J, with 8 bases between. This CDR3 comprises 11 residues. The CDR3 loop reads CAIAKGTEAFF. DNA for the CDR3: TGTGCCATCGCTAAGGGCACTGAAGCTTTCTTT.

A few counts support this clonotype. The V gene is TRBV24-1, the J gene TRBJ2-1, with D perhaps TRBD1 or TRBD2 (6 bases each). The CDR3 has 15 residues. V lost 9 bases, J lost 9 bases, and 23 bases lay in between. Germline values: CDR1 KGHDR, CDR2 SFDVKD. CDR3 bases: TGTGCCACCGGCACCTCGAGAGGGGGGCCTCGTGAGCAGTTCTTC. This sequence encodes CATGTSRGGPREQFF.

The V gene is TRBV20-1, the J gene TRBJ1-5; unclear D gene. The ends were cut back, 5 bases at V and 2 bases at J, with 10 bases in the middle. Germline V gives CDR1 DFQATT, CDR2 SNEGSKA (reference sequence). The CDR3 spans 13 residues. The CDR3 bases are TGCAGTGCTGACAAGGCCCGCAATCAGCCCCAGCATTTT. Translated: CSADKARNQPQHF.

The table lists this clonotype with a few counts. At one boundary the junction diverges from the germline segment, which might be a read error. The genes are TRBV5-1 and TRBJ1-2, with TRBD1 matching 7 bases. The CDR3 contains 14 residues. The V gene's germline CDR1 is SGHRS and CDR2 YFSETQ. CDR3 amino acids: CASSFKGTVVGYTF. The CDR3 nucleotides are TGTGCCAGCAGCTTCAAAGGGACAGTGGTTGGCTACACCTTC.

This clonotype was detected only a few times. The chain employs TRBV9 and TRBJ1-1, with D tentatively TRBD1 (6 bases). The germline V and J ends were trimmed by 3 bases and 1 base, with 13 bases remaining between them. Germline V gives CDR1 SGDLS, CDR2 YYNGEE. The CDR3 is made up of 15 amino acids. The CDR3 DNA reads TGTGCCAGCAGCGCGAGCATACAGGGGAACACTGAAGCTTTCTTT. Translated: CASSASIQGNTEAFF.

This clonotype was detected a few times. The chain links TRBV18 to TRBJ2-5; possible D gene TRBD1, 6 bases. This CDR3 spans 14 amino acids. The V and J ends lost 5 bases and 4 bases respectively, with 14 bases between them. Germline V gene lookup returns CDR1 KGHSH and CDR2 LQKENI. CDR3 loop: CASSTTGLRETQYF. CDR3 sequence (DNA): TGTGCCAGCTCAACCACAGGGTTGCGAGAGACCCAGTACTTC.

Points on this clonotype: Possible read error: a much larger clone is one base away. The chain combines TRBV18 with TRBJ2-7; weak D call: TRBD2 (5 bases). This CDR3 has 13 residues. V shed 6 bases and J shed 7 bases, with 16 bases lying between them. Germline CDR1 and CDR2: KGHSH and LQKENI. The CDR3: CASSPPNEGEQYF. In nucleotides, the CDR3 is TGTGCCAGCTCCCCGCCGAATGAGGGAGAGCAGTACTTC.

This clonotype was observed many times. The chain employs TRBV20-1 and TRBJ2-7; D is uncertain. With 3 bases removed from V and 1 base from J, the gap between germline ends came to 7 bases. Germline V lookup: CDR1 DFQATT, CDR2 SNEGSKA (reference sequence). The CDR3 is 12 amino acids. CDR3: CSASSGSYEQYF. CDR3 nucleotide sequence: TGCAGTGCTAGTTCCGGGTCCTACGAGCAGTACTTC.

The sample holds many counts of this clonotype. The rearrangement joins TRBV12-3 or TRBV12-4 to TRBJ2-1, with D tentatively TRBD1 or TRBD2 (7 bases each). The CDR3 spans 15 residues. With 3 bases removed from V and 5 bases from J, the gap between germline ends came to 14 bases. CDR3 in amino acids: CASSLGGTADNEQFF. In nucleotides, the CDR3 is TGTGCCAGCAGTTTGGGGGGGACAGCAGACAATGAGCAGTTCTTC.

This sequence joins TRBV28 and TRBJ2-6; 10 bases align to TRBD1. Germline assignment: CDR1 MDHEN and CDR2 SYDVKM. The CDR3 spans 19 residues. V dropped 6 bases and J dropped 0; count of bases not matched to a gene: 11. CDR3 coding DNA: TGTGCCAGCAGACCGGCCGGGACAGGGGCCTCCTCTGGGGCCAACGTCCTGACTTTC. Amino acid sequence: CASRPAGTGASSGANVLTF. Full variable domain (missing parts from reference TRBV28 and TRBJ2-6): DVKVTQSSRYLVKRTGEKVFLECVQDMDHENMFWYRQDPGLGLRLIYFSYDVKMKEKGDIPEGYSVSREKKERFSLILESASTNQTSMYLCASRPAGTGASSGANVLTFGAGSRLTVL.